This TCR beta chain was sequenced during a study of T cells after somatic rescue of genetic block. This clone has a single count. The V end was cut by 2 bases, the J end by 1 base, with 9 bases between. CDR3 length: 15 residues. Germline V gives CDR1 SNHLY, CDR2 FYNNEI. Clones were sequenced by immunoSEQ multiplex PCR, and TCRdb holds only the in-frame ones, with some missing. The sample consists of 68,000 or so clones, 85% to 95% of them appearing once. Source material: peripheral blood mononuclear cells (PBMCs). The origin of this receptor is a man between 40 and 49 years old. This chain uses TRBV2 with TRBJ2-1; a possible D gene is TRBD2 (5 bases). CDR3 coding DNA: TGTGCCAGCAGTGAACGCGGGCCTTCCTACAATGAGCAGTTCTTC. Residues: CASSERGPSYNEQFF. The variable domain in full, with the rest retrieved from reference TRBV2 and TRBJ2-1, is EPEVTQTPSHQVTQMGQEVILRCVPISNHLYFYWYRQILGQKVEFLVSFYNNEISEKSEIFDDQFSVERPDGSNFTLKIRSTKLEDSAMYFCASSERGPSYNEQFFGPGTRLTVL.